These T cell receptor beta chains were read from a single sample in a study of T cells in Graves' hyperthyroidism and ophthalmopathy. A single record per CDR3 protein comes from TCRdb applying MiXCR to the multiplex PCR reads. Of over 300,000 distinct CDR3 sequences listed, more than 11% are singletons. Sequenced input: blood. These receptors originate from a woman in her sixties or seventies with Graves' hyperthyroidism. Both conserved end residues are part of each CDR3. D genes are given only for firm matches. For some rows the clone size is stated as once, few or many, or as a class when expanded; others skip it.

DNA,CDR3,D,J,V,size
TGTGCCAGCAGCTTAGCACACACCCAAACCCGGACGGATCACCGGAGGAACATTCAGTACTTC,CASSLAHTQTRTDHRRNIQYF,NA,TRBJ2-4,TRBV5-5,NA
TGTGCCAGCAGTTTAGGGCAGGGTACCATCACAGATACGCAGTATTTT,CASSLGQGTITDTQYF,NA,TRBJ2-3,TRBV27,many
TGTGCCAGCAGGGGGGAGGATGAGCAGTTCTTC,CASRGEDEQFF,NA,TRBJ2-1,TRBV7-9,NA
TGTGCCAGCAGCATACAGCGGGGCTCCTACAATGAGCAGTTCTTC,CASSIQRGSYNEQFF,TRBD2,TRBJ2-1,TRBV6-1,NA
TGCAGTGCTAGCGGAACAGGGGTGGACGCTGAAGCTTTCTTT,CSASGTGVDAEAFF,TRBD1,TRBJ1-1,TRBV20-1,many
TGTGCCAGTAGTCGCCCCTCAGGGAGTGGGGCCTACGAGCAGTACTTC,CASSRPSGSGAYEQYF,NA,TRBJ2-7,TRBV19,few
TGTGCCAGCAGTTTTTCGGGGACACAGTACTTC,CASSFSGTQYF,NA,TRBJ2-5,TRBV12-3/TRBV12-4,few
TGTGCCAGCAGCTTACGAACGGGGGCTCTCCGGCGCGCTGGCTACACCTTC,CASSLRTGALRRAGYTF,NA,TRBJ1-2,TRBV13,many
TGTGCCAGCAGCAACCCTCCATTCGAGCAGTACTTC,CASSNPPFEQYF,NA,TRBJ2-7,TRBV4-2,few
TGTGCCAGCAACGGACAGTCGAACACCGGGGAGCTGTTTTTT,CASNGQSNTGELFF,NA,TRBJ2-2,TRBV12-3/TRBV12-4,many
TGTGCCATCAGTGAGTCTGGTGGAACCTACGAGCAGTACTTC,CAISESGGTYEQYF,NA,TRBJ2-7,TRBV10-3,many
TGCGCCAGCAGCCACGGGTCAGGTCCAGAGACCCAGTACTTC,CASSHGSGPETQYF,NA,TRBJ2-5,TRBV5-1,NA
TGTGCCAGCAGCCTGGGGACTAGCACCGACGAGCAGTACTTC,CASSLGTSTDEQYF,TRBD2,TRBJ2-7,TRBV3-1,many
TGTGCCAGCAGCGTAGGGAACGGGGGTGAGCAGTACTTC,CASSVGNGGEQYF,NA,TRBJ2-7,TRBV7-3,many
TGTGCCACCAGCAGAGATCCGACGAGCTCCTACGAGCAGTACTTC,CATSRDPTSSYEQYF,NA,TRBJ2-7,TRBV15,many
TGCGCCAGCAGCCAAGCGGGAGGGCGCACAGATACGCAGTATTTT,CASSQAGGRTDTQYF,TRBD2,TRBJ2-3,TRBV4-1,many
TGTGCCAGCAGCTTCTGGGACAGGGGAAACTATGGCTACACCTTC,CASSFWDRGNYGYTF,TRBD1,TRBJ1-2,TRBV7-9,many
TGTGCCAGCAGTCTCCCGGGAGCGCGTCGGTATGGCTACACCTTC,CASSLPGARRYGYTF,NA,TRBJ1-2,TRBV28,many
TGTGCCAGCACGATTCGGGGAAGAGGGTATGAGCAGTTCTTC,CASTIRGRGYEQFF,NA,TRBJ2-1,TRBV13,many
TGTGCCAGCATCTCAAGTACAGGGCAAGGTGAAAAACTGTTTTTT,CASISSTGQGEKLFF,NA,TRBJ1-4,TRBV28,many
TGTGCCAGCAGCGGGGGGGGACAGTTCCTTATTTACGAGCAGTACTTC,CASSGGGQFLIYEQYF,NA,TRBJ2-7,TRBV7-9,NA
TGTGCCAGCAGCCGACTAGCGGGGGTCGCCCAGTTCTTC,CASSRLAGVAQFF,TRBD2,TRBJ2-1,TRBV12-3/TRBV12-4,few
TGTGCCTGGAACGACGGGAACACTGAAGCTTTCTTT,CAWNDGNTEAFF,NA,TRBJ1-1,TRBV30,many
TGTGCCAGCAGCCCAGAACCGACCGGGGAGCTGTTTTTT,CASSPEPTGELFF,NA,TRBJ2-2,TRBV12-3/TRBV12-4,many
TGCAGTAGACCGACAGGGGGCAAAGGTCAGCCCCAGCATTTT,CSRPTGGKGQPQHF,TRBD1,TRBJ1-5,TRBV29-1,NA
TGCAGTGCTATCCTAGGGGGTCTGGGCGAGCAGTACTTC,CSAILGGLGEQYF,NA,TRBJ2-7,TRBV20-1,few
TGTGCCAGCAGCGGTAGCGGGAGGGTTTCCGAGCAGTACTTC,CASSGSGRVSEQYF,TRBD2,TRBJ2-7,TRBV27,many
TGTGCCAGCAGTAAAGACAGACTAAGCTCCTACAATGAGCAGTTCTTC,CASSKDRLSSYNEQFF,NA,TRBJ2-1,TRBV2,many
TGCAGCGTGGACCCGACTAGCGGGAGGGCCAATGAGCAGTTCTTC,CSVDPTSGRANEQFF,TRBD2,TRBJ2-1,TRBV29-1,NA
TGTGCTAGTGGTTTGTCTCCGTACGAGCAGTACTTC,CASGLSPYEQYF,NA,TRBJ2-7,TRBV12-5,many